These 19 T cell receptor beta chains originate from one sample sequenced in a study of control samples from healthy donors and cancer patients. Only in-frame clones appear in the TCRdb table, and some are missing; sequencing was by immunoSEQ multiplex PCR. The data hold 180,000 or so clones, with 91% observed a single time. Sequenced sample: blood. The receptors here all came from a woman in her twenties or thirties in good health.

This chain joins TRBV28 and TRBJ2-5; 10 bases align to TRBD1. Trimming took 1 base from V and 3 from J; bases not matched to a gene: 2. The CDR3 length is 15 residues. The V gene's germline CDR1 is MDHEN and CDR2 SYDVKM. The CDR3 coding sequence is TGTGCCAGCAGTTTATCGGGGACAGGGGAAGAGACCCAGTACTTC. Translating gives CASSLSGTGEETQYF.

The J gene is TRBJ2-5, the V gene TRBV5-6; 7 nucleotides match TRBD1. Germline V lookup: CDR1 SGHDT, CDR2 YYEEEE. Losses at the gene ends were 2 bases for V and 3 bases for J; bases not matched to a gene: 1. The CDR3 is 13 residues long. CDR3 bases: TGTGCCAGCAGCTTTGGACAGGAAGAGACCCAGTACTTC. Protein sequence: CASSFGQEETQYF.

The chain recombines TRBV27 with TRBJ2-7; 8 nucleotides line up with TRBD1. V shed 7 bases, J shed 3 bases, and the junction held 5 bases outside the gene matches. The length of the CDR3 is 13 residues. Germline lookup yields CDR1 MNHEY and CDR2 SMNVEV (reference sequence). CDR3 bases: TGTGCCAGCAAAGAACAGGGGGTCTACGAGCAGTACTTC. Translating gives CASKEQGVYEQYF.

This chain joins TRBV4-3 and TRBJ2-1; tentative D call: TRBD1 (7 bases). The CDR3 is 16 amino acids. Per the germline V gene, CDR1 is LGHNA and CDR2 is YSLEER. V lost 0 bases and J 7 bases, leaving 16 bases between the germline ends. Here the CDR3 reads CASSQDRPGGLNEQFF. In DNA, the CDR3 is TGCGCCAGCAGCCAAGATAGGCCAGGGGGGTTGAATGAGCAGTTCTTC.

This chain uses TRBV18 with TRBJ2-1; 7 nucleotides match TRBD1. CDR1 and CDR2 (germline): KGHSH, LQKENI. The CDR3 extends over 15 amino acids. V was pared by 3 bases and J by 4 bases, with 6 bases of the junction left unmatched. The CDR3: CASSPVPGQYNEQFF. CDR3 DNA: TGTGCCAGCTCACCTGTACCGGGACAGTACAATGAGCAGTTCTTC.

This chain connects TRBV5-1 to TRBJ2-5; no reliable D call. The CDR3 runs to 14 residues. Trimming shortened V by 0 bases and J by 0 bases, and 6 bases separated the two germline ends. Per the germline V gene, CDR1 is SGHRS and CDR2 is YFSETQ. The CDR3 region has the DNA TGCGCCAGCAGCTTGGTAGGGTACCAAGAGACCCAGTACTTC. Translation: CASSLVGYQETQYF.

This chain joins TRBV24-1 and TRBJ2-1; D is ambiguous. Germline V gene sequence: CDR1 KGHDR, CDR2 SFDVKD. The CDR3 consists of 13 residues. V was cut by 5 bases and J by 5 bases, with 9 bases left in between. The CDR3 DNA follows: TGTGCCACCAGTGTTCCCGTAAACAATGAGCAGTTCTTC. Translating gives CATSVPVNNEQFF.

The chain is built from TRBV13 and TRBJ2-1, with D unclear. This CDR3 is built from 13 residues. Trimming cost V 1 base and J 4 bases, with 5 bases left between them. Germline assignment: CDR1 PRHDT and CDR2 FYEKMQ (reference sequence). This chain's CDR3 is CASSLVLYNEQFF. CDR3 bases: TGTGCCAGCAGCTTAGTACTTTACAATGAGCAGTTCTTC.

The chain joins TRBV21-1 to TRBJ2-1; no DNA check was done on the table's D call, TRBD2. TRBV21-1 is tagged as a pseudogene. This CDR3 comprises 16 residues. The CDR3 region is CASSKVFSGGCNEQFF. Written as DNA, the CDR3 is TGTGCCAGCAGCAAAGTGTTCAGCGGGGGGTGTAATGAGCAGTTCTTC.

In nucleotides, the CDR3 is TGTGCCAGCAGTTATTGGGAGGGGGCGAATGAGCAGTTCTTC. It specifies CASSYWEGANEQFF. The chain joins TRBV6-6 to TRBJ2-1; D may correspond to TRBD1 or TRBD2 (7 bases each). The CDR3 runs to 14 residues. Germline CDR1 reads MNHNY; CDR2 reads SVGAGI (reference sequence). V was cut by 3 bases and J by 7 bases, with 13 bases left in between.

This rearrangement joins TRBV5-6 to TRBJ1-6, with TRBD1 matching over 8 bases. Germline assignment: CDR1 SGHDT and CDR2 YYEEEE. Losses at the gene ends were 4 bases for V and 4 bases for J; bases not matched to a gene: 7. The CDR3 sequence is 16 residues long. The CDR3 region is CASSPRGLFYNSPLHF. The DNA of the CDR3 is TGTGCCAGCAGCCCCAGGGGGCTCTTTTATAATTCACCCCTCCACTTT.

The gene calls are TRBV7-2 and TRBJ2-5; perhaps TRBD2 as D (5 bases). Per the germline V gene, CDR1 is SGHTA and CDR2 is FQGNSA. CDR3 length equals 14 residues. V was trimmed by 1 base and J by 2 bases, leaving 8 bases between them. The CDR3 DNA reads TGTGCCAGCAGCTTAGGGGGAGCACAAGAGACCCAGTACTTC. Amino acid sequence: CASSLGGAQETQYF.

Only a few counts were recorded for this clone. The chain uses TRBV12-5 and TRBJ1-5; the D is unclear. The CDR3 has 13 residues. Trimming pared 6 bases from V and 7 bases from J, leaving 13 bases between. Per germline, CDR1 LGHNT and CDR2 FRNRAP. CDR3 DNA sequence: TGTGCTAGTGGCACCCTGCCAGGACAGCCCCAGCATTTT. Its translation: CASGTLPGQPQHF.

The chain recombines TRBV6-4 with TRBJ1-1; D unresolved. The V end was cut by 6 bases, the J end by 2 bases, with 10 bases between. The CDR3 covers 13 residues. CDR1 is MRHNA and CDR2 is SNTAGT in the germline V gene. The CDR3: CASSRAANTEAFF. CDR3 nucleotide sequence: TGTGCCAGCAGCCGGGCAGCCAACACTGAAGCTTTCTTT.

The chain is built from TRBV7-9 and TRBJ1-6; 7 bases match TRBD1. The trim removed 11 bases at V and 3 bases at J, leaving 4 bases unmatched. CDR1 and CDR2 from the germline V gene are SEHNR and FQNEAQ (reference sequence). The CDR3 loop spans 13 amino acids. The CDR3 nucleotides are TGTGCCGACCAGGGGGACTATAATTCACCCCTCCACTTT. It translates to CADQGDYNSPLHF.

The gene calls are TRBV18 and TRBJ2-3; 10 nucleotides match TRBD2. Trimming cost V 2 bases and J 2 bases; bases outside gene matches: 1. Germline CDR1 KGHSH, CDR2 LQKENI. This CDR3 is 15 amino acids long. CDR3 DNA: TGTGCCAGCTCACCAGGACTAGCGGCCACAGATACGCAGTATTTT. Amino acid sequence: CASSPGLAATDTQYF.

CDR3 in DNA: TGTGCCAGCAGTTTCTGGAGCTACAATGAGCAGTTCTTC. Amino acid sequence: CASSFWSYNEQFF. This chain links TRBV12-3 or TRBV12-4 with TRBJ2-1; D ambiguous. The V gene lost 3 bases and the J gene lost 3 bases, with 6 bases spanning the gap. The CDR3 covers 13 residues.

The chain combines TRBV7-9 with TRBJ2-7; the D gene is possibly TRBD1 (6 bases). The germline V and J ends were trimmed by 3 bases and 0 bases, with 12 bases remaining between them. CDR3 length: 15 amino acids. CDR1 is SEHNR, CDR2 FQNEAQ, per germline (reference sequence). The CDR3 DNA sequence: TGTGCCAGCAGCTTTTCCGACAGGAGCTCCTACGAGCAGTACTTC. It translates to CASSFSDRSSYEQYF.

The J gene is TRBJ1-5, the V gene TRBV10-3; D unclear. The V end lost 4 bases, the J end lost 5 bases, and 6 bases lay between the germline ends. The CDR3 length is 12 residues. Germline lookup yields CDR1 ENHRY and CDR2 SYGVKD. CDR3 bases: TGTGCCATCAGTGGTGGGGATCAGCCCCAGCATTTT. Protein sequence: CAISGGDQPQHF.